One sample yielded the 29 T cell receptor beta chains listed below, sequenced in a study of CD8 T cells in Susac syndrome. RNA in amounts of roughly 0.5 to 1 ug was reverse transcribed with random hexamers. MiXCR, run by TCRdb on the immunoSEQ multiplex PCR reads, gives a single entry per CDR3 protein. Found here are some 260,000 distinct CDR3 sequences, about 88% of them singletons; the top ten hold over 0.095%. Sequenced: CD8+ T cells from PBMCs. All receptors derive from a human donor with multiple sclerosis.

The V gene is TRBV13, the J gene TRBJ2-7; TRBD2 might be the D (5 bases). The CDR3 is 16 residues long. Germline values: CDR1 PRHDT, CDR2 FYEKMQ (reference sequence). Trimming pared 1 base from V and 1 base from J, leaving 14 bases between. The DNA of the CDR3 is TGTGCCAGCAGCTTAGTAGGAGTCAGCGGTTCCTACGAGCAGTACTTC. This codes for CASSLVGVSGSYEQYF.

The chain recombines TRBV28 with TRBJ2-7; 12 positions match TRBD2. The V gene end was trimmed by 5 bases and the J gene end by 5 bases; junction bases not matched to a gene: 4. This CDR3 has 14 residues. Germline CDR1 is MDHEN and CDR2 is SYDVKM. In DNA form, the CDR3 reads TGTGCCAGCAGTCTAGCGGGAGGGTCCCACGAGCAGTACTTC. As protein: CASSLAGGSHEQYF.

The V gene is TRBV20-1, the J gene TRBJ2-7; D remains unclear. CDR1 is DFQATT, CDR2 SNEGSKA, per germline (reference sequence). The CDR3 runs 16 residues. Trimming shortened V by 1 base and J by 0 bases, and 16 bases separated the two germline ends. DNA for the CDR3: TGCAGTGCTAGAGTCTGGGCCCCCAGCAACTCCTACGAGCAGTACTTC. This sequence encodes CSARVWAPSNSYEQYF.

The V call is TRBV2, the J call TRBJ2-7; weak D call: TRBD1 (6 bases). Trimming removed 6 bases from V and 3 bases from J, with 24 bases in between. The CDR3 runs to 17 residues. CDR1 and CDR2 from the germline V gene are SNHLY and FYNNEI. CDR3 region: CASRAQRAGGSYYEQYF. In DNA, the CDR3 is TGTGCCAGCAGGGCGCAACGAGCTGGGGGCTCTTACTACGAGCAGTACTTC.

The rearrangement joins TRBV28 to TRBJ1-5; D is possibly TRBD1 (6 bases). The CDR3 consists of 16 residues. Germline CDR1 and CDR2: MDHEN and SYDVKM. Trimming removed 6 bases at V and 3 bases at J, with 18 bases between. The CDR3 bases are TGTGCCAGCAGCCCGACGGGGGCGTCTTACAATCAGCCCCAGCATTTT. This codes for CASSPTGASYNQPQHF.

CDR3 in amino acids: CASSKVRLPEQFF. CDR3 nucleotide sequence: TGTGCCAGCAGCAAAGTCCGACTCCCGGAGCAGTTCTTC. V and J are TRBV21-1 and TRBJ2-1; TRBD2, the table's D call, lacks a check against the DNA. TRBV21-1 is a recognized pseudogene. This CDR3 is built from 13 residues.

Worth noting for this clonotype: It is likely a read error, because the conserved phenylalanine at the end of the CDR3 is missing. This rearrangement joins TRBV20-1 to TRBJ2-1; the match to TRBD1 covers 8 bases. In germline, CDR1 is DFQATT, CDR2 SNEGSKA (reference sequence). V shed 6 bases, J shed 5 bases, and the junction held 9 bases outside the gene matches. The CDR3 runs 14 residues. CDR3 DNA sequence: TGCAGTGCCCCCCACCAGACAGGGGACAATGAGCAGTTCCTC. It translates to CSAPHQTGDNEQFL.

The V and J genes are TRBV19 and TRBJ1-5, with TRBD1 as a possible D gene (5 bases). The CDR3 is 15 residues long. In germline, CDR1 is LNHDA, CDR2 SQIVND (reference sequence). V dropped 3 bases and J dropped 2 bases, with 11 bases sitting between them. The CDR3 sequence is CASSIQGGGNQPQHF. The CDR3 nucleotides are TGTGCCAGTAGTATCCAGGGAGGAGGCAATCAGCCCCAGCATTTT.

This chain connects TRBV3-1 to TRBJ2-6; no firm D call. The germline V and J ends were trimmed by 4 bases and 2 bases, with 9 bases remaining between them. The CDR3 is made up of 15 amino acids. The germline V gene has CDR1 LGHDT and CDR2 YNNKEL (reference sequence). The DNA for the CDR3 is TGTGCCAGCAGCCCGTACCCTACTGGGGCCAACGTCCTGACTTTC. Its translation: CASSPYPTGANVLTF. The whole variable domain, filled in from reference TRBV3-1 and TRBJ2-6, reads DTAVSQTPKYLVTQMGNDKSIKCEQNLGHDTMYWYKQDSKKFLKIMFSYNNKELIINETVPNRFSPKSPDKAHLNLHINSLELGDSAVYFCASSPYPTGANVLTFGAGSRLTVL.

The chain recombines TRBV13 with TRBJ1-1; D is perhaps TRBD1 (5 bases). Germline V CDR1 and CDR2: PRHDT, FYEKMQ (reference sequence). The CDR3 contains 15 residues. Trimming removed 7 bases at V and 1 base at J, with 16 bases between. The CDR3: CASTLGGGANTEAFF. The CDR3 region has the DNA TGTGCCAGCACCCTCGGAGGAGGGGCGAACACTGAAGCTTTCTTT.

This sequence joins TRBV27 and TRBJ2-2; TRBD2 matches 14 bases. The J segment lost 5 bases and the V segment lost 4 bases, leaving 3 bases of the junction unmatched. CDR1 is MNHEY, CDR2 SMNVEV, per germline (reference sequence). This CDR3 region has 16 residues. CDR3 nucleotide sequence: TGTGCCAGCAGTTCGACTAGCGGGAGGGTTACCGGGGAGCTGTTTTTT. Protein product: CASSSTSGRVTGELFF.

The rearrangement links TRBV27 to TRBJ2-1; D unresolved. Germline V lookup: CDR1 MNHEY, CDR2 SMNVEV (reference sequence). CDR3 length equals 14 residues. V shed 0 bases and J shed 5 bases, with 8 bases lying between them. The CDR3 loop is CASSLSFGNNEQFF. The CDR3 nucleotides read TGTGCCAGCAGTTTATCGTTCGGAAACAATGAGCAGTTCTTC.

The rearrangement uses TRBV27 and TRBJ1-5; 9 bases are shared with TRBD1. CDR3 length: 18 amino acids. CDR1 is MNHEY and CDR2 is SMNVEV in the germline V gene (reference sequence). V shed 5 bases, J shed 0 bases, and the junction held 11 bases outside the gene matches. The CDR3 bases are TGTGCCAGCAGTATGGGTTGGACAGGGGCTCTTAGCAATCAGCCCCAGCATTTT. Its translation is CASSMGWTGALSNQPQHF.

The chain joins TRBV12-3 or TRBV12-4 to TRBJ1-2; 10 bases match TRBD1. This CDR3 is 15 amino acids long. V gave up 6 bases and J gave up 0 bases; unmatched junction bases: 4. The CDR3: CASSPGQGPNYGYTF. In nucleotides, the CDR3 is TGTGCCAGCAGCCCGGGACAGGGGCCTAACTATGGCTACACCTTC.

This chain joins TRBV27 and TRBJ2-7; 12 bases are a match to TRBD2. J was trimmed by 3 bases and V by 8 bases; bases with no gene match: 14. CDR3 length: 17 amino acids. Germline V gene sequence: CDR1 MNHEY, CDR2 SMNVEV (reference sequence). CDR3 sequence reads: CASAVLLAGGPHYEQYF. In nucleotides, the CDR3 is TGTGCCAGCGCCGTTTTACTAGCGGGAGGCCCACACTACGAGCAGTACTTC.

The CDR3 sequence is CAWKSSGGVYEQYF. CDR3 in DNA: TGTGCCTGGAAATCTAGCGGGGGAGTCTACGAGCAGTACTTC. This chain uses TRBV30 with TRBJ2-7; 10 bases fit TRBD2. There are 14 residues in the CDR3. CDR1 and CDR2 (germline): GTSNPN, SVGIG (reference sequence). The V gene end was trimmed by 4 bases and the J gene end by 3 bases; junction bases not matched to a gene: 6.

This clonotype was recorded a few times. The chain carries TRBV6-1 and TRBJ1-1; TRBD1 might be the D (6 bases). CDR3 length: 15 amino acids. Per the germline V gene, CDR1 is MNHNS and CDR2 is SASEGT. The germline V and J ends were trimmed by 6 bases and 1 base, with 15 bases remaining between them. In nucleotides, the CDR3 is TGTGCCAGCAGCAGACAGGACTTTAGGAACACTGAAGCTTTCTTT. Translating gives CASSRQDFRNTEAFF.

The V gene is TRBV20-1, the J gene TRBJ2-5; no clear D. The ends were cut back, 5 bases at V and 0 bases at J, with 16 bases in the middle. The CDR3 is 15 amino acids. Looked up from germline, CDR1 is DFQATT and CDR2 is SNEGSKA (reference sequence). The CDR3 protein is CSAPPRAVYQETQYF. In DNA, the CDR3 is TGCAGTGCTCCTCCCCGGGCCGTGTACCAAGAGACCCAGTACTTC.

This clonotype came up a few times. The chain joins TRBV9 to TRBJ2-5; TRBD2 aligns across 9 bases. Germline CDR1 is SGDLS and CDR2 is YYNGEE. The junction had 1 base not matched to a gene; V was cut back by 3 bases and J by 1 base. This CDR3 has 14 amino acids. The CDR3 region is CASSGTSAQETQYF. In nucleotides, the CDR3 is TGTGCCAGCAGCGGGACTAGCGCCCAAGAGACCCAGTACTTC.

The V gene is TRBV27, the J gene TRBJ2-2; D not certain. The CDR3 covers 12 residues. Trimming cost V 7 bases and J 6 bases, with 9 bases left between them. CDR1 MNHEY and CDR2 SMNVEV come from the germline V gene (reference sequence). The CDR3 DNA is TGTGCCAGCAAGTTGGTTCCCGGGGAGCTGTTTTTT. Its protein is CASKLVPGELFF.

CDR3 DNA: TGTGCCAGCAGTCACAGAACCTCCTACAATGAGCAGTTCTTC. Translating gives CASSHRTSYNEQFF. This rearrangement joins TRBV6-1 to TRBJ2-1; D uncertain. Germline assignment: CDR1 MNHNS and CDR2 SASEGT. V was trimmed by 5 bases and J by 0 bases, leaving 8 bases between them. The CDR3 is made up of 14 amino acids.

The rearrangement links TRBV2 to TRBJ2-1; D is undetermined. Trimming shortened V by 7 bases and J by 9 bases, and 7 bases separated the two germline ends. In germline, CDR1 is SNHLY, CDR2 FYNNEI. The CDR3 covers 10 residues. This CDR3 reads CASTRIEQFF. The CDR3 coding sequence is TGTGCCAGCACCCGTATTGAGCAGTTCTTC.

V is TRBV2 and J is TRBJ2-1; D is uncertain. This CDR3 comprises 15 residues. V shed 11 bases and J shed 0 bases, with 17 bases lying between them. CDR1 and CDR2 (germline): SNHLY, FYNNEI. DNA for the CDR3: TGTGCCGGCGATTTCGAAAGGAGCTCCTACAATGAGCAGTTCTTC. Protein: CAGDFERSSYNEQFF.

This rearrangement joins TRBV7-2 to TRBJ2-1; 10 nucleotides line up with TRBD2. Germline V gene lookup returns CDR1 SGHTA and CDR2 FQGNSA. The V gene end was trimmed by 5 bases and the J gene end by 0 bases; junction bases not matched to a gene: 13. The CDR3 has 19 amino acids. This chain's CDR3 is CASSGSLAGPSSSYNEQFF. For the CDR3, the DNA is TGTGCCAGCAGCGGATCACTAGCGGGGCCTTCGAGCTCCTACAATGAGCAGTTCTTC.

This chain uses TRBV20-1 with TRBJ1-5, with a tentative D call TRBD1 (5 bases). Germline values: CDR1 DFQATT, CDR2 SNEGSKA (reference sequence). Trimming stripped 0 bases from V and 1 base from J, with 19 bases between. This CDR3 region has 18 residues. The CDR3 here is CSAREAGTVWRSNQPQHF. CDR3 nucleotide sequence: TGCAGTGCTAGAGAGGCAGGGACGGTTTGGAGGAGCAATCAGCCCCAGCATTTT.

The chain uses TRBV7-9 and TRBJ2-7; D gene unclear. V lost 3 bases and J 6 bases, leaving 9 bases between the germline ends. The V gene's germline CDR1 is SEHNR and CDR2 FQNEAQ (reference sequence). The CDR3 covers 12 residues. Here the CDR3 DNA reads TGTGCCAGCAGCTTGCAGGTTACCGAGCAGTACTTC. Translation gives CASSLQVTEQYF.

This chain uses TRBV28 with TRBJ1-5, with D perhaps matching TRBD1 (6 bases). The CDR3 is 15 residues long. CDR1 MDHEN and CDR2 SYDVKM come from the germline V gene. Trimming left V 8 bases short and J 5 bases short, with 19 bases between. CDR3 nucleotides: TGTGCCAGCCTCCTGGGGGGCGGAAGGGATCAGCCCCAGCATTTT. This translates into CASLLGGGRDQPQHF. Full variable domain (remainder filled in from reference TRBV28 and TRBJ1-5): DVKVTQSSRYLVKRTGEKVFLECVQDMDHENMFWYRQDPGLGLRLIYFSYDVKMKEKGDIPEGYSVSREKKERFSLILESASTNQTSMYLCASLLGGGRDQPQHFGDGTRLSIL.

For this clonotype: A junction boundary mismatches the germline segment, possibly from a read error. The chain couples TRBV29-1 to TRBJ1-1; D gene ambiguous. Germline assignment: CDR1 SQVTM and CDR2 ANQGSEA. The CDR3 totals 11 residues. CDR3 nucleotides: TGTGTAGGCACCTCGAACACTGAAGCTTTCTTT. It encodes CVGTSNTEAFF.

This clonotype was counted a few times. The chain is built from TRBV6-5 and TRBJ2-5; the D is unclear. CDR3 length: 14 residues. V dropped 2 bases and J dropped 5 bases, with 12 bases sitting between them. Germline CDR1 MNHEY, CDR2 SVGAGI. CDR3 region: CASSYRLLGETQYF. CDR3 sequence (DNA): TGTGCCAGCAGTTACCGCCTTCTGGGGGAGACCCAGTACTTC.